This T cell receptor (beta chain) was recorded in a study of shared clonotypes between healthy human individuals. General study findings and limits: In contrast to clonotypes shared by all four donors, non-shared clonotypes had lower generation probabilities.

Here immunoSEQ multiplex PCR was the method, and the copy in TCRdb shows in-frame clones only, minus some. The sample has about 710,000 clones; 73% are singletons. The CDR3 length is 13 residues. Germline loops: CDR1 GTSNPN, CDR2 SVGIG (reference sequence). V shed 4 bases, J shed 4 bases, and the junction held 3 bases outside the gene matches. This clone was observed a handful of times. Its antigen is as yet unknown. The TCR comes from a woman between 25 and 40 years old in good health. The genes are TRBV30 and TRBJ2-1; 8 bases are a match to TRBD1. The material sequenced was memory CD4+ T cells sorted from blood. Subset specified: CD45RA-negative fraction. This CDR3 is CAWKTGVYNEQFF. The DNA of the CDR3 is TGTGCCTGGAAGACAGGGGTGTACAATGAGCAGTTCTTC. Full variable domain (missing parts from reference TRBV30 and TRBJ2-1): SQTIHQWPATLVQPVGSPLSLECTVEGTSNPNLYWYRQAAGRGLQLLFYSVGIGQISSEVPQNLSASRPQDRQFILSSKKLLLSDSGFYLCAWKTGVYNEQFFGPGTRLTVL.